Below, 27 T cell receptor beta chains from the same sample are listed, as sequenced in a study of cytomegalovirus exposure and HLA in healthy donors. Generated by immunoSEQ multiplex PCR, the TCRdb table keeps only in-frame clones and is missing some. The sample has about 150,000 clones; about 91% are singletons. Sequencing was carried out using PBMCs. These receptors originate from a woman between 18 and 30 years old in good health and CMV-seropositive.

The genes are TRBV6-5 and TRBJ1-2; 7 bases map to TRBD1. Unmatched junction bases numbered 8, after V lost 8 bases and J lost 5 bases. CDR1 and CDR2 from the germline V gene are MNHEY and SVGAGI. CDR3 length: 13 amino acids. In DNA, the CDR3 is TGTGCCAGCTCGGGACAGAGAAAATATGGCTACACCTTC. Protein: CASSGQRKYGYTF.

This clone occurred a few times. This chain connects TRBV28 to TRBJ1-2, with 7 bases aligning to TRBD1. The CDR3 has 13 amino acids. V was pared by 5 bases and J by 4 bases, with 4 bases of the junction left unmatched. The germline CDR1 and CDR2 sequences are MDHEN and SYDVKM. The CDR3 sequence is CASSQDRVYGYTF. The CDR3 DNA sequence: TGTGCCAGCAGTCAAGACAGGGTCTATGGCTACACCTTC.

The rearrangement uses TRBV7-3 and TRBJ2-7; maybe TRBD1 (6 bases). Trimming cost V 2 bases and J 2 bases, with 10 bases left between them. Germline V lookup: CDR1 SGHTA, CDR2 FQGTGA. This CDR3 is 14 amino acids long. CDR3 coding DNA: TGTGCCAGCAGCTTACAGGGGCCCCCCTACGAGCAGTACTTC. The encoded protein is CASSLQGPPYEQYF.

This chain uses TRBV18 with TRBJ2-5; D perhaps matches TRBD2 (5 bases). Deletions cut 5 bases from V and 5 bases from J, with 12 bases between. Looked up from germline, CDR1 is KGHSH and CDR2 is LQKENI. The CDR3 consists of 13 residues. CDR3 sequence: CASSTGEPETQYF. For the CDR3, the DNA is TGTGCCAGCTCAACCGGGGAGCCGGAGACCCAGTACTTC.

The rearrangement uses TRBV7-8 and TRBJ2-7; possible D gene TRBD1, 6 bases. The V gene's germline CDR1 is SGHVS and CDR2 FQNEAQ. The CDR3 totals 16 residues. Trimming removed 1 base from V and 2 bases from J, with 15 bases in between. CDR3 nucleotide sequence: TGTGCCAGCAGCTTAGGGTCGAGGGGGAAAGCCTACGAGCAGTACTTC. This codes for CASSLGSRGKAYEQYF.

The chain is built from TRBV7-9 and TRBJ1-4, with D possibly being TRBD1 (6 bases). Germline loops: CDR1 SEHNR, CDR2 FQNEAQ (reference sequence). V gave up 2 bases and J gave up 10 bases, with 23 bases separating them. This CDR3 has 17 amino acids. CDR3 bases: TGTGCCAGCAGCTTAAGCAGGGGCCCCACGATTACTGCAAAACTGTTTTTT. It translates to CASSLSRGPTITAKLFF.

This clone appeared once. The J gene is TRBJ1-2, the V gene TRBV6-5; 7 bases are a match to TRBD1. The V and J ends lost 6 bases and 0 bases, in that order; junction bases with no gene match: 10. The CDR3 consists of 16 residues. The germline V gene has CDR1 MNHEY and CDR2 SVGAGI. The CDR3 nucleotides are TGTGCCAGCAGGTACCGGGACAGCCGTTCTAACTATGGCTACACCTTC. Translating it yields CASRYRDSRSNYGYTF.

V is TRBV9 and J is TRBJ1-1; the D gene is possibly TRBD1 (5 bases). V was clipped by 0 bases and J by 0 bases, with 9 bases between them. Looked up from germline, CDR1 is SGDLS and CDR2 is YYNGEE. This CDR3 region has 15 residues. Here the CDR3 DNA reads TGTGCCAGCAGCGTAGCGGCAGGGATGAACACTGAAGCTTTCTTT. This translates into CASSVAAGMNTEAFF.

This clone has a single count. The CDR3 is CASSGDRGLRLSQETQYF. Here the CDR3 DNA reads TGTGCCAGCAGTGGTGACAGGGGGCTGAGATTGAGTCAAGAGACCCAGTACTTC. The chain employs TRBV28 and TRBJ2-5; TRBD1 aligns across 10 bases. Germline V gene lookup returns CDR1 MDHEN and CDR2 SYDVKM. This CDR3 contains 18 residues. The junction had 14 bases not matched to a gene; V was cut back by 5 bases and J by 2 bases.

This chain links TRBV2 with TRBJ1-5, with D possibly TRBD1 on 5 matching bases. Between the trimmed V and J ends, which lost 2 bases and 1 base, there was a span of 12 bases. Per the germline V gene, CDR1 is SNHLY and CDR2 is FYNNEI. There are 16 residues in the CDR3. CDR3 sequence: CASSERNRLSNQPQHF. As DNA, the CDR3 is TGTGCCAGCAGTGAACGGAACAGGCTGAGCAATCAGCCCCAGCATTTT. The whole variable domain, filled in from reference TRBV2 and TRBJ1-5, reads EPEVTQTPSHQVTQMGQEVILRCVPISNHLYFYWYRQILGQKVEFLVSFYNNEISEKSEIFDDQFSVERPDGSNFTLKIRSTKLEDSAMYFCASSERNRLSNQPQHFGDGTRLSIL.

The rearrangement links TRBV5-3 to TRBJ2-3; 9 nucleotides match TRBD1. TRBV5-3 falls under the ORF class, with uncertain function. CDR3 length: 14 residues. For the CDR3, the DNA is TGTGCGTCTCCGGGACAGGGAGAACCAGATACGCAGTATTTT. Protein sequence: CASPGQGEPDTQYF.

The chain combines TRBV5-1 with TRBJ2-2; possibly TRBD1 for D (6 bases). The CDR3 runs to 16 residues. Trimming stripped 0 bases from V and 2 bases from J, with 11 bases between. Germline CDR1 SGHRS, CDR2 YFSETQ. The CDR3 spells CASSLGPGQNTGELFF. The DNA of the CDR3 is TGCGCCAGCAGCTTGGGGCCGGGACAAAACACCGGGGAGCTGTTTTTT.

J is TRBJ1-1 and V is TRBV6-5, with a weak D call TRBD1 (5 bases). Trimming took 7 bases from V and 7 from J, leaving 13 bases between them. The germline V gene has CDR1 MNHEY and CDR2 SVGAGI. This CDR3 is built from 12 residues. CDR3 loop: CASIGGLYEAFF. CDR3 coding DNA: TGTGCCAGCATCGGGGGTTTGTATGAAGCTTTCTTT.

V and J are TRBV4-2 and TRBJ1-1; D is unresolved. Germline values: CDR1 LGHNA, CDR2 YNFKEQ. The length of the CDR3 is 16 residues. With 1 base removed from V and 1 base from J, the gap between germline ends came to 13 bases. The CDR3 loop reads CASSQVRSGTNTEAFF. Here the CDR3 DNA reads TGTGCCAGCAGCCAAGTACGTTCGGGTACGAACACTGAAGCTTTCTTT.

This chain uses TRBV7-9 with TRBJ2-3; 13 nucleotides align to TRBD2. Germline V CDR1 and CDR2: SEHNR, FQNEAQ (reference sequence). V shed 5 bases and J 3 bases; nucleotides not matched to a gene: 5. The CDR3 is 16 residues long. Here the CDR3 DNA reads TGTGCCAGCAGCATACTAGCGGGGGGGGCGACAGATACGCAGTATTTT. Translated: CASSILAGGATDTQYF.

The chain recombines TRBV6-6 with TRBJ1-1; D is perhaps TRBD1 (5 bases). Trimming took 8 bases from V and 6 from J, leaving 16 bases between them. The CDR3 covers 13 residues. Looked up from germline, CDR1 is MNHNY and CDR2 is SVGAGI (reference sequence). For the CDR3, the DNA is TGTGCCAGCCCTGGGATCGGGGGAGCTGAAGCTTTCTTT. Its protein is CASPGIGGAEAFF.

This chain joins TRBV14 and TRBJ1-4; no firm D call. Germline CDR1 reads SGHDN; CDR2 reads FVKESK. With 1 base removed from V and 11 bases from J, the gap between germline ends came to 20 bases. The CDR3 is made up of 16 amino acids. CDR3 sequence: CASSQVRSSLSGKLFF. The CDR3 DNA reads TGTGCCAGCAGCCAAGTTAGGAGCAGCCTTAGTGGGAAACTGTTTTTT.

This chain uses TRBV6-5 with TRBJ2-1; D uncertain. Per the germline V gene, CDR1 is MNHEY and CDR2 is SVGAGI. The CDR3 has 13 residues. Trimming pared 6 bases from V and 0 bases from J, leaving 6 bases between. The CDR3 protein is CASSRSSYNEQFF. DNA for the CDR3: TGTGCCAGCAGCCGGAGCTCCTACAATGAGCAGTTCTTC.

This clone has a single count. The gene calls are TRBV5-6 and TRBJ2-3; 11 bases agree with TRBD2. V lost 5 bases and J lost 4; bases outside the gene matches: 6. The CDR3 length is 15 residues. Per the germline V gene, CDR1 is SGHDT and CDR2 is YYEEEE. The CDR3 DNA sequence: TGTGCCAGCAGGAATAGCGGGGGGGCGGCAGATACGCAGTATTTT. Encoded protein: CASRNSGGAADTQYF.

V gene TRBV28 combines with J gene TRBJ2-5; 7 bases are shared with TRBD1. The junction had 9 bases not matched to a gene; V was cut back by 7 bases and J by 1 base. CDR1 is MDHEN, CDR2 SYDVKM, per germline. CDR3 length: 15 residues. This CDR3 is CASKSPRDSQETQYF. As DNA, the CDR3 is TGTGCCAGCAAATCCCCCCGGGACAGCCAAGAGACCCAGTACTTC.

The genes are TRBV11-2 and TRBJ2-3, with a weak D call TRBD2 (7 bases). The V gene's germline CDR1 is SGHAT and CDR2 FQNNGV. The germline V and J ends were trimmed by 3 bases and 2 bases, with 18 bases remaining between them. The CDR3 spans 17 residues. CDR3: CASSLAGAKYLTDTQYF. CDR3 DNA sequence: TGTGCCAGCAGCTTGGCGGGGGCCAAGTATCTCACAGATACGCAGTATTTT. The variable domain in full, completed from reference TRBV11-2 and TRBJ2-3, reads EAGVAQSPRYKIIEKRQSVAFWCNPISGHATLYWYQQILGQGPKLLIQFQNNGVVDDSQLPKDRFSAERLKGVDSTLKIQPAKLEDSAVYLCASSLAGAKYLTDTQYFGPGTRLTVL.

The gene calls are TRBV7-2 and TRBJ2-1; TRBD2 aligns across 7 bases. The CDR3 has 18 residues. Looked up from germline, CDR1 is SGHTA and CDR2 is FQGNSA. After removal of 5 bases from V and 0 bases from J, the junction contained 13 bases not matched to a gene. CDR3 protein: CASSRPVWRESSYNEQFF. CDR3 sequence (DNA): TGTGCCAGCAGCCGACCTGTATGGCGGGAGAGCTCCTACAATGAGCAGTTCTTC.

The chain combines TRBV2 with TRBJ2-4; TRBD2 is a possible D gene (5 bases). The germline gives CDR1 SNHLY, CDR2 FYNNEI. The length of the CDR3 is 15 residues. Trimming removed 4 bases at V and 0 bases at J, with 10 bases between. The CDR3 loop reads CASSVGGLAKNIQYF. The DNA of the CDR3 is TGTGCCAGCAGTGTGGGCGGACTAGCCAAAAACATTCAGTACTTC.

This sequence joins TRBV7-9 and TRBJ2-6, with unresolved D. The CDR3 covers 16 residues. Germline loops: CDR1 SEHNR, CDR2 FQNEAQ (reference sequence). Trimming cost V 4 bases and J 0 bases, with 10 bases left between them. CDR3 DNA sequence: TGTGCCAGCAGCTCCTTATTTTCCTCTGGGGCCAACGTCCTGACTTTC. It encodes CASSSLFSSGANVLTF. The full variable domain, completed using reference TRBV7-9 and TRBJ2-6, is DTGVSQNPRHKITKRGQNVTFRCDPISEHNRLYWYRQTLGQGPEFLTYFQNEAQLEKSRLLSDRFSAERPKGSFSTLEIQRTEQGDSAMYLCASSSLFSSGANVLTFGAGSRLTVL.

This chain uses TRBV4-2 with TRBJ1-2, with D unclear. CDR1 and CDR2 from the germline V gene are LGHNA and YNFKEQ. The CDR3 contains 15 residues. Trimming left V 2 bases short and J 0 bases short, with 10 bases between. The chain's CDR3 is CASSQSPGANYGYTF. The CDR3 DNA reads TGTGCCAGCAGCCAATCCCCCGGGGCTAACTATGGCTACACCTTC.

The chain recombines TRBV19 with TRBJ1-5; D is possibly TRBD1 (6 bases). V lost 5 bases and J 2 bases, leaving 10 bases between the germline ends. The CDR3 runs 14 residues. Germline CDR1 and CDR2: LNHDA and SQIVND (reference sequence). CDR3 nucleotide sequence: TGTGCCAGTAGTCGGGGGGCTGGCAATCAGCCCCAGCATTTT. This codes for CASSRGAGNQPQHF.

The chain is built from TRBV6-4 and TRBJ2-1; no clear D. The ends were cut back, 0 bases at V and 0 bases at J, with 9 bases in the middle. The CDR3 extends over 16 amino acids. Germline CDR1 MRHNA, CDR2 SNTAGT. The CDR3 region is CASSDSGDRSYNEQFF. The CDR3 nucleotides are TGTGCCAGCAGTGACTCAGGAGACCGCTCCTACAATGAGCAGTTCTTC.